A single sample is the source of the 25 T cell receptor beta chains below, sequenced in a study of shared clonotypes between healthy human individuals. The table came from immunoSEQ multiplex PCR; TCRdb's copy has only in-frame clones and leaves some out. This repertoire shows 2,100,000 or so clones, approximately 96% found once; its top ten account for roughly 0.13%. What was sequenced was naive CD4+ T cells sorted from blood. Stated subset: CD45RA+ positively selected. These receptors were taken from a man aged 18 to 30 in good health.

The rearrangement links TRBV2 to TRBJ1-1, with a tentative D call TRBD1 (6 bases). Trimming removed 6 bases at V and 4 bases at J, with 15 bases between. The germline gives CDR1 SNHLY, CDR2 FYNNEI. The CDR3 sequence is 14 residues long. DNA for the CDR3: TGTGCCAGCAGCCTACAGGGTAGGGGCACTGAAGCTTTCTTT. Protein product: CASSLQGRGTEAFF.

CDR3 DNA: TGTGCCACCAGCAGAGTTTGGAGAGCGGGACCATCCTACGAGCAGTACTTC. Its protein is CATSRVWRAGPSYEQYF. This chain joins TRBV15 and TRBJ2-7, with 7 bases that match TRBD2. The CDR3 spans 17 residues. CDR1 and CDR2 from the germline V gene are LNHNV and YYDKDF (reference sequence). The trim removed 1 base at V and 1 base at J, leaving 10 bases unmatched.

The chain uses TRBV11-2 and TRBJ1-3, with TRBD1 as a possible D gene (5 bases). This CDR3 spans 13 amino acids. V gave up 6 bases and J gave up 7 bases, with 13 bases separating them. Germline V CDR1 and CDR2: SGHAT, FQNNGV. The CDR3 loop is CASSPGSGNTIYF. The CDR3 nucleotides read TGTGCCAGCAGTCCAGGGAGTGGGAACACCATATATTTT.

This clone was seen a few times. This chain links TRBV9 with TRBJ1-1, with a weak D call TRBD1 (5 bases). Trimming pared 4 bases from V and 1 base from J, leaving 8 bases between. The CDR3 totals 13 residues. The germline gives CDR1 SGDLS, CDR2 YYNGEE. The CDR3 DNA follows: TGTGCCAGCAGCTTCGGACAGAACACTGAAGCTTTCTTT. Encoded protein: CASSFGQNTEAFF.

The V and J genes are TRBV4-3 and TRBJ2-5; D may be TRBD2 (5 bases). TRBJ2-7 explains the end of the DNA better; the J call may be wrong. CDR3 length: 15 residues. Germline CDR1 LGHNA, CDR2 YSLEER. DNA for the CDR3: TGCGCCAGCAGCCAAGGGCTAGGAGGAACCTACGAGCAGTACTTC. Its protein is CASSQGLGGTYEQYF.

This sequence joins TRBV5-1 and TRBJ2-5; unclear D gene. The CDR3 is 12 residues long. Germline CDR1 reads SGHRS; CDR2 reads YFSETQ. V lost 8 bases and J lost 0, with 8 bases in between. CDR3 loop: CASTANQETQYF. CDR3 in DNA: TGCGCCAGTACAGCGAACCAAGAGACCCAGTACTTC.

This chain connects TRBV7-2 to TRBJ2-7, with TRBD2 identical over 8 bases. V dropped 3 bases and J dropped 0; count of bases not matched to a gene: 10. CDR3 length equals 17 residues. Germline V gene lookup returns CDR1 SGHTA and CDR2 FQGNSA. CDR3 nucleotides: TGTGCCAGCAGCTTTTACCTAGCGGGCCCCAGCTCCTACGAGCAGTACTTC. Protein: CASSFYLAGPSSYEQYF.

J is TRBJ1-4 and V is TRBV20-1; D is undetermined. The V gene's germline CDR1 is DFQATT and CDR2 SNEGSKA (reference sequence). V was pared by 3 bases and J by 13 bases, with 12 bases between. The CDR3 length is 11 residues. The CDR3 DNA reads TGCAGTGCTAGGACTCCGGGCTCACTGTTTTTT. It codes for CSARTPGSLFF.

As for this clone: This same CDR3 is encoded by further DNA sequences in the sample. The V and J genes are TRBV5-1 and TRBJ1-2, with D perhaps TRBD1 (5 bases). V was pared by 3 bases and J by 1 base, with 10 bases between. This CDR3 comprises 14 residues. Germline V gene data show CDR1 as SGHRS and CDR2 as YFSETQ. The CDR3 coding sequence is TGCGCCAGCAGCTCGGGGACGGTTAACTATGGCTACACCTTC. It codes for CASSSGTVNYGYTF.

This chain uses TRBV6-1 with TRBJ2-7, with TRBD2 as a possible D gene (7 bases). With 2 bases removed from V and 2 bases from J, the gap between germline ends came to 10 bases. The CDR3 extends over 14 amino acids. The V gene's germline CDR1 is MNHNS and CDR2 SASEGT. CDR3 protein: CASSEWGGAYEQYF. Here the CDR3 DNA reads TGTGCCAGCAGTGAATGGGGGGGCGCCTACGAGCAGTACTTC.

This rearrangement joins TRBV5-1 to TRBJ1-4; 7 bases are shared with TRBD1. The V gene end was trimmed by 4 bases and the J gene end by 6 bases; junction bases not matched to a gene: 9. Germline V lookup: CDR1 SGHRS, CDR2 YFSETQ. This CDR3 spans 15 amino acids. Here the CDR3 DNA reads TGCGCCAGCAGCGCCGCAGGGGGGGCGTATGAAAAACTGTTTTTT. Translating it yields CASSAAGGAYEKLFF.

The chain recombines TRBV13 with TRBJ1-3, with D perhaps TRBD1 (6 bases). The length of the CDR3 is 16 residues. The V end was cut by 6 bases, the J end by 2 bases, with 17 bases between. Looked up from germline, CDR1 is PRHDT and CDR2 is FYEKMQ (reference sequence). DNA for the CDR3: TGTGCCAGCAGACATACAGGGAATCTGGCTGGAAACACCATATATTTT. The encoded protein is CASRHTGNLAGNTIYF. The whole variable domain, remainder taken from reference TRBV13 and TRBJ1-3, is AAGVIQSPRHLIKEKRETATLKCYPIPRHDTVYWYQQGPGQDPQFLISFYEKMQSDKGSIPDRFSAQQFSDYHSELNMSSLELGDSALYFCASRHTGNLAGNTIYFGEGSWLTVV.

In regard to this clone: The same CDR3 is also encoded by other DNA sequences in this sample. The V and J genes are TRBV4-3 and TRBJ1-4; D possibly corresponds to TRBD1 (6 bases). Deletions cut 3 bases from V and 1 base from J, with 9 bases between. CDR3 size: 15 residues. Germline V gives CDR1 LGHNA, CDR2 YSLEER. The CDR3, as DNA: TGCGCCAGCAGCCAGGAAGGGGGAACTAATGAAAAACTGTTTTTT. Translating gives CASSQEGGTNEKLFF.

The chain joins TRBV25-1 to TRBJ2-7, with no clear D. In germline, CDR1 is MGHDK, CDR2 SYGVNS. Trimming removed 4 bases at V and 6 bases at J, with 10 bases between. The CDR3 has 12 residues. In nucleotides, the CDR3 is TGTGCCAGCAGTGTCCAGAGCCTCGAGCAGTACTTC. This sequence encodes CASSVQSLEQYF.

V is TRBV7-9 and J is TRBJ1-3, with 7 bases lining up with TRBD1. The V gene's germline CDR1 is SEHNR and CDR2 FQNEAQ (reference sequence). V lost 4 bases, J lost 4 bases, and 4 bases stayed unmatched. The CDR3 extends over 14 amino acids. For the CDR3, the DNA is TGTGCCAGCAGCTACACAGGGGTCGGAAACACCATATATTTT. Protein sequence: CASSYTGVGNTIYF.

The chain combines TRBV5-1 with TRBJ1-1; no clear D gene. Germline V gene lookup returns CDR1 SGHRS and CDR2 YFSETQ. The germline V and J ends were trimmed by 2 bases and 4 bases, with 9 bases remaining between them. The CDR3 length is 13 residues. The chain's CDR3 is CASSLTVGTEAFF. The CDR3 DNA reads TGCGCCAGCAGCTTAACGGTGGGCACTGAAGCTTTCTTT.

The gene calls are TRBV18 and TRBJ2-4; 8 bases line up with TRBD1. The CDR3 spans 16 residues. V was clipped by 4 bases and J by 3 bases; unmatched bases: 8. Germline lookup yields CDR1 KGHSH and CDR2 LQKENI. Here the CDR3 reads CASSQIQGVDKNIQYF. The CDR3 DNA reads TGTGCCAGCTCACAAATACAGGGGGTGGACAAAAACATTCAGTACTTC.

This chain links TRBV25-1 with TRBJ2-7; 11 nucleotides align to TRBD2. Per the germline V gene, CDR1 is MGHDK and CDR2 is SYGVNS. The junction had 11 bases not matched to a gene; V was cut back by 2 bases and J by 5 bases. CDR3 length equals 17 residues. This CDR3 is CASSEPLGSGRENEQYF. CDR3 DNA sequence: TGTGCCAGCAGTGAACCCCTCGGTAGCGGGAGGGAGAACGAGCAGTACTTC.

A word on this clone: Other DNA sequences from this sample encode an identical CDR3 as well. This chain joins TRBV18 and TRBJ2-5, with D unclear. The V end was cut by 6 bases, the J end by 2 bases, with 7 bases between. This CDR3 contains 12 residues. From germline, CDR1 is KGHSH and CDR2 LQKENI. This chain's CDR3 is CASSGLQETQYF. CDR3 coding DNA: TGTGCCAGCTCCGGGCTTCAAGAGACCCAGTACTTC.

The chain joins TRBV11-2 to TRBJ1-6, with D possibly matching TRBD1 (5 bases). This CDR3 has 14 amino acids. Germline assignment: CDR1 SGHAT and CDR2 FQNNGV. V lost 5 bases and J 9 bases, leaving 14 bases between the germline ends. CDR3 nucleotide sequence: TGTGCCAGCAGCCCCAGGGAGGGCGGTTCACCCCTCCACTTT. Translated, it gives CASSPREGGSPLHF.

This clone occurred once. The chain employs TRBV7-3 and TRBJ1-1; D gene unclear. CDR1 is SGHTA, CDR2 FQGTGA, per germline. This CDR3 spans 13 amino acids. Trimming removed 3 bases at V and 3 bases at J, with 8 bases between. The CDR3 sequence is CASSFGKYTEAFF. The CDR3 nucleotides are TGTGCCAGCAGCTTCGGTAAATACACTGAAGCTTTCTTT. The whole variable domain, remainder taken from reference TRBV7-3 and TRBJ1-1, is GAGVSQTPSNKVTEKGKYVELRCDPISGHTALYWYRQSLGQGPEFLIYFQGTGAADDSGLPNDRFFAVRPEGSVSTLKIQRTERGDSAVYLCASSFGKYTEAFFGQGTRLTVV.

CDR3 DNA sequence: TGTGCCAGCAGCCCCCGGACAGTGGGCGGCTACACCTTC. Protein product: CASSPRTVGGYTF. The chain recombines TRBV7-2 with TRBJ1-2, with D maybe TRBD1 (6 bases). The CDR3 sequence is 13 residues long. V lost 5 bases and J lost 8, with 15 bases in between. CDR1 and CDR2 from the germline V gene are SGHTA and FQGNSA.

This CDR3 is CASSISLLRGYGYTF. The CDR3 DNA reads TGTGCCAGTAGTATAAGCCTTCTCAGAGGGTATGGCTACACCTTC. The rearrangement uses TRBV19 and TRBJ1-2; D unresolved. The CDR3 loop spans 15 amino acids. The germline V and J ends were trimmed by 2 bases and 5 bases, with 15 bases remaining between them. Germline V gene lookup returns CDR1 LNHDA and CDR2 SQIVND (reference sequence).

The chain links TRBV10-1 to TRBJ1-4; no clear D gene. Trimming took 6 bases from V and 12 from J, leaving 14 bases between them. This CDR3 contains 12 residues. Germline CDR1 reads WNHNN; CDR2 reads SYGVQD (reference sequence). CDR3: CASRGETVELFF. The CDR3 DNA is TGCGCCAGCAGGGGCGAAACGGTGGAACTGTTTTTT.

The V call is TRBV2, the J call TRBJ1-6; 9 bases align to TRBD1. Germline CDR1 reads SNHLY; CDR2 reads FYNNEI. V lost 6 bases to trimming and J lost 6 bases; unmatched junction nucleotides: 3. This CDR3 has 14 residues. The CDR3 region is CASSRDRVNSPLHF. The CDR3 DNA reads TGTGCCAGCAGCCGGGACAGGGTTAATTCACCCCTCCACTTT.